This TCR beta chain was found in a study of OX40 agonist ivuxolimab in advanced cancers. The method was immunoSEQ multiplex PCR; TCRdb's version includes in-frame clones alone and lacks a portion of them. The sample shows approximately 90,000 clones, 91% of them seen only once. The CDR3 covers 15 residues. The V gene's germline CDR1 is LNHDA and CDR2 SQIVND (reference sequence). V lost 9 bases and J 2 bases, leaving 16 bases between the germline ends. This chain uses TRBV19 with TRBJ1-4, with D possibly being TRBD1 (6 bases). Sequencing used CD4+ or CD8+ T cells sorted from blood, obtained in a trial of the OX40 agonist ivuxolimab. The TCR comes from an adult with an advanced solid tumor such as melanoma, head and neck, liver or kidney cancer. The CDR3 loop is CASSDSIRTNEKLFF. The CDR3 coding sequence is TGTGCCAGCTCGGACAGTATAAGGACTAATGAAAAACTGTTTTTT.